This TCR beta chain was recorded in a study of cytomegalovirus exposure and HLA in healthy donors. The data were produced by immunoSEQ multiplex PCR, yet TCRdb's version contains in-frame clones alone and is incomplete. The sample yields tens of thousands of clones, around 94% seen once. This clone appeared a single time. Antigen unknown. General study findings and limits: Subsequent analysis showed first-cohort TCR clusters tending to co-occur in 120 or so validation repertoires. The authors enumerated over 150 TCR beta chains as linked to cytomegalovirus. Reports showed the classifier diagnosing cytomegalovirus status with high specificity and sensitivity. Many donors shared some public TCRs, even though most TCR sequences were rare.

Germline CDR1 MNHEY, CDR2 SMNVEV (reference sequence). This CDR3 is 14 amino acids long. V dropped 0 bases and J dropped 6 bases, with 11 bases sitting between them. The sequencing input was PBMCs. The V and J genes are TRBV27 and TRBJ1-1; D possibly corresponds to TRBD1 (6 bases). The TCR sequence derives from a woman under 30 in good health and CMV-seropositive. In DNA, the CDR3 is TGTGCCAGCAGTTTATCACAGGGTAAGCCTGAAGCTTTCTTT. Translating it yields CASSLSQGKPEAFF.